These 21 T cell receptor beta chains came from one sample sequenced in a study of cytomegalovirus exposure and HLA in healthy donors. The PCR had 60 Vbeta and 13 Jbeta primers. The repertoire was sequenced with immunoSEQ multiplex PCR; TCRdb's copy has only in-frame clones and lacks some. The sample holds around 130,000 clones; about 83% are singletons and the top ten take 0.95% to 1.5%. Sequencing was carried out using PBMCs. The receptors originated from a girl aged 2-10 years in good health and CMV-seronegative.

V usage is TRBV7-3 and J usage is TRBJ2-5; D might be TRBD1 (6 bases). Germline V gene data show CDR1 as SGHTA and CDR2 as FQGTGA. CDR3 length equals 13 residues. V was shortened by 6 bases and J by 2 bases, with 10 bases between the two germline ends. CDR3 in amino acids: CASSNDRQETQYF. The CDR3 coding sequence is TGTGCCAGCAGTAATGACAGGCAAGAGACCCAGTACTTC.

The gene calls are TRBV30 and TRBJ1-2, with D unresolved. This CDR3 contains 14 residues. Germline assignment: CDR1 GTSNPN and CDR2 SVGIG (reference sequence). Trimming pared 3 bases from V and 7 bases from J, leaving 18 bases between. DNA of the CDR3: TGTGCCTGGAGAAGAGGGTTTGAGACGGGTGGCTACACCTTC. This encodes CAWRRGFETGGYTF.

The CDR3 sequence is CAISPGSNQPQHF. The CDR3 nucleotides read TGTGCCATCAGTCCGGGGAGCAATCAGCCCCAGCATTTT. The chain employs TRBV10-3 and TRBJ1-5; D remains unclear. V was trimmed by 5 bases and J by 1 base, leaving 6 bases between them. The CDR3 is made up of 13 amino acids. From germline, CDR1 is ENHRY and CDR2 SYGVKD.

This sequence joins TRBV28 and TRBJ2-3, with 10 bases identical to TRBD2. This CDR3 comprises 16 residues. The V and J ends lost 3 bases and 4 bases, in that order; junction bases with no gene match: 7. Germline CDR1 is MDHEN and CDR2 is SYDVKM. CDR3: CASSLGSGRASDTQYF. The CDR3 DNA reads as TGTGCCAGCAGTTTGGGGAGCGGGAGGGCCTCAGATACGCAGTATTTT.

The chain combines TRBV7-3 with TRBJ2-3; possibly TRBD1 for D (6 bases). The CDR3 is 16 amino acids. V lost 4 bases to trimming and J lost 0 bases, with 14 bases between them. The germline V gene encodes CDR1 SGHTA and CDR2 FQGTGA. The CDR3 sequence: CASSSTDRSSTDTQYF. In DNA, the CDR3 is TGTGCCAGCAGCTCGACAGACAGGAGTAGCACAGATACGCAGTATTTT. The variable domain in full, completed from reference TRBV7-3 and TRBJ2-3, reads GAGVSQTPSNKVTEKGKYVELRCDPISGHTALYWYRQSLGQGPEFLIYFQGTGAADDSGLPNDRFFAVRPEGSVSTLKIQRTERGDSAVYLCASSSTDRSSTDTQYFGPGTRLTVL.

CDR3 nucleotides: TGTGCCAGCAGCGTAAAGAGGGACAGCTCTTATAACTATGGCTACACCTTC. This encodes CASSVKRDSSYNYGYTF. This chain joins TRBV9 and TRBJ1-2; TRBD1 agrees at 7 bases. The CDR3 sequence is 17 residues long. Germline trimming cut 1 base from V and 1 base from J; bases unmatched to any gene: 10. Germline assignment: CDR1 SGDLS and CDR2 YYNGEE.

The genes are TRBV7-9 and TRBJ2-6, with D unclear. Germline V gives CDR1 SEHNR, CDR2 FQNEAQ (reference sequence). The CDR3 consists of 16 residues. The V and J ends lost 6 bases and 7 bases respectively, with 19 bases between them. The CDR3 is CASRPWVRVEANVLTF. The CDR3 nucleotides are TGTGCCAGCAGACCATGGGTTCGGGTTGAAGCCAACGTCCTGACTTTC.

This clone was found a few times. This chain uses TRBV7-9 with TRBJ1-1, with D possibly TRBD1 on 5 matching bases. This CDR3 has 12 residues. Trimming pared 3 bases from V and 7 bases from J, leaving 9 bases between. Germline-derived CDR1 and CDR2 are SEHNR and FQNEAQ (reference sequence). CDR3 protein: CASSFPGVEAFF. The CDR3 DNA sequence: TGTGCCAGCAGCTTCCCGGGGGTTGAAGCTTTCTTT.

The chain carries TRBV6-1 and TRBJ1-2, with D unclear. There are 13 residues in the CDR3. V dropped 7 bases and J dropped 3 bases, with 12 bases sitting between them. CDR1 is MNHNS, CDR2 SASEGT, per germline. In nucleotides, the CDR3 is TGTGCCAGCACCCTAACCTCCTACTATGGCTACACCTTC. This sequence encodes CASTLTSYYGYTF.

As DNA, the CDR3 is TGCGCCAACGGTCCCAGGGGGCGCAATCAGCCCCAGCATTTT. This codes for CANGPRGRNQPQHF. The chain recombines TRBV23-1 with TRBJ1-5; the match to TRBD1 covers 8 bases. TRBV23-1 is identified as an open reading frame with a role that is uncertain. The CDR3 length is 14 residues. V lost 10 bases to trimming and J lost 2 bases; unmatched junction nucleotides: 7.

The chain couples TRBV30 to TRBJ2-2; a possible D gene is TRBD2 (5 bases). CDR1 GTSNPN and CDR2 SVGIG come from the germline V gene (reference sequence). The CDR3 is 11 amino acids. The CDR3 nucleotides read TGTGTGGGAGTGAACACCGGGGAGCTGTTTTTT. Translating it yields CVGVNTGELFF.

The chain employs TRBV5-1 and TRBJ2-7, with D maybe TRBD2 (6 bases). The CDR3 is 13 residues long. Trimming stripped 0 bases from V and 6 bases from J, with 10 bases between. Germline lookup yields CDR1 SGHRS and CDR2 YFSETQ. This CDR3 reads CASSLAGVGEQYF. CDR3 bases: TGCGCCAGCAGCTTGGCGGGGGTCGGCGAGCAGTACTTC.

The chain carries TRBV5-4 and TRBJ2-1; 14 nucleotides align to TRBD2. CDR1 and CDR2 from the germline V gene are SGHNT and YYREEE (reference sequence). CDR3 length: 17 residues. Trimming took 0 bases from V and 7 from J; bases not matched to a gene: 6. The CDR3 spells CASSLALTSGGVNEQFF. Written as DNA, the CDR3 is TGTGCCAGCAGCTTGGCGCTGACTAGCGGGGGGGTAAATGAGCAGTTCTTC.

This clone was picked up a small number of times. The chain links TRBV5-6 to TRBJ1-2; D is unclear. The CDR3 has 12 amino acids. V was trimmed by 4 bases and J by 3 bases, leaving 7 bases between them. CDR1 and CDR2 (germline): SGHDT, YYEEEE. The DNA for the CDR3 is TGTGCCAGCAGCCTATTAGACTATGGCTACACCTTC. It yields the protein CASSLLDYGYTF.

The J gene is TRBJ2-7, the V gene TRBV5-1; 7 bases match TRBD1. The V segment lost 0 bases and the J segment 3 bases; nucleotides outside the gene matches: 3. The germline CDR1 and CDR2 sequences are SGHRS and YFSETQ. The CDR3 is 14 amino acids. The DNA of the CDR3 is TGCGCCAGCAGCTTGGCCGGGACAGACTACGAGCAGTACTTC. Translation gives CASSLAGTDYEQYF.

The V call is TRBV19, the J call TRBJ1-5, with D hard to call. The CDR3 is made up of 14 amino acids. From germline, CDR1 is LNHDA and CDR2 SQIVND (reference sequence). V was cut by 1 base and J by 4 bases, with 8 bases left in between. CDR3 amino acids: CASSIGHRNQPQHF. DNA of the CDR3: TGTGCCAGTAGTATAGGTCACAGAAATCAGCCCCAGCATTTT.

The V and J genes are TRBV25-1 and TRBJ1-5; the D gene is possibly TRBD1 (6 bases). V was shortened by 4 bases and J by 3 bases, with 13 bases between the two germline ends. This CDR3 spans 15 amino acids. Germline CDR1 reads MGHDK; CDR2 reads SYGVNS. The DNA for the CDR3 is TGTGCCAGCAGTGGAGGATCAGGGGCCAATCAGCCCCAGCATTTT. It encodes CASSGGSGANQPQHF.

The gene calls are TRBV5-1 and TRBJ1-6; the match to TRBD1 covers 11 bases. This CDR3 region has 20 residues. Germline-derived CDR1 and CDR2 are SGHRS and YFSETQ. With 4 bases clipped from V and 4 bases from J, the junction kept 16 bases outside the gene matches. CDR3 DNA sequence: TGCGCCAGCAGCCCAGGACAGGGGGCTTCCCAGAGTTGGTATAATTCACCCCTCCACTTT. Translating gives CASSPGQGASQSWYNSPLHF.

CDR3 in amino acids: CASSFDRNSNQPQHF. DNA for the CDR3: TGTGCCAGCAGCTTCGACAGGAATAGCAATCAGCCCCAGCATTTT. The chain carries TRBV6-5 and TRBJ1-5; possible D gene TRBD1, 6 bases. This CDR3 contains 15 residues. The V gene lost 6 bases and the J gene lost 0 bases, with 12 bases spanning the gap. Looked up from germline, CDR1 is MNHEY and CDR2 is SVGAGI.

CDR3 nucleotide sequence: TGTGCCAGCGGCCGTTATGCTGATAGCGGTGAGCAGTTCTTC. As protein: CASGRYADSGEQFF. The gene calls are TRBV6-6 and TRBJ2-1; tentative D call: TRBD2 (6 bases). The CDR3 contains 14 residues. CDR1 is MNHNY, CDR2 SVGAGI, per germline (reference sequence). V gave up 8 bases and J gave up 9 bases, with 20 bases separating them.

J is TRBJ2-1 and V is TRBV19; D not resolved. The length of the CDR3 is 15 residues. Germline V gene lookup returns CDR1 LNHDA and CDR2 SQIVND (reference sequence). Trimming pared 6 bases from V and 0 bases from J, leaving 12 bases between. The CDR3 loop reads CASSLARPSYNEQFF. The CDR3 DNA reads TGTGCCAGTAGCCTTGCGCGGCCCTCCTACAATGAGCAGTTCTTC.